Sequencing of this T cell receptor (beta chain) was carried out in a study of OX40 agonist ivuxolimab in advanced cancers. The data were produced by immunoSEQ multiplex PCR, yet TCRdb's version contains in-frame clones alone and is incomplete. The sample lists fewer than 55,000 clones; 85% to 90% were seen once. Germline V gene sequence: CDR1 LNHDA, CDR2 SQIVND (reference sequence). Trimming stripped 7 bases from V and 2 bases from J, with 17 bases between. CDR3 length: 15 residues. The sample consisted of CD4+ or CD8+ T cells sorted from blood, taken in a trial of the OX40 agonist ivuxolimab. This receptor was identified in an adult with an advanced solid tumor such as melanoma, head and neck, liver or kidney cancer. The V gene is TRBV19, the J gene TRBJ1-2; D perhaps matches TRBD1 (5 bases). This CDR3 is CASTAPGWGNYGYTF. Here the CDR3 DNA reads TGTGCCAGTACCGCACCCGGATGGGGGAACTATGGCTACACCTTC. The full variable domain, with the rest looked up from reference TRBV19 and TRBJ1-2, is DGGITQSPKYLFRKEGQNVTLSCEQNLNHDAMYWYRQDPGQGLRLIYYSQIVNDFQKGDIAEGYSVSREKKESFPLTVTSAQKNPTAFYLCASTAPGWGNYGYTFGSGTRLTVV.